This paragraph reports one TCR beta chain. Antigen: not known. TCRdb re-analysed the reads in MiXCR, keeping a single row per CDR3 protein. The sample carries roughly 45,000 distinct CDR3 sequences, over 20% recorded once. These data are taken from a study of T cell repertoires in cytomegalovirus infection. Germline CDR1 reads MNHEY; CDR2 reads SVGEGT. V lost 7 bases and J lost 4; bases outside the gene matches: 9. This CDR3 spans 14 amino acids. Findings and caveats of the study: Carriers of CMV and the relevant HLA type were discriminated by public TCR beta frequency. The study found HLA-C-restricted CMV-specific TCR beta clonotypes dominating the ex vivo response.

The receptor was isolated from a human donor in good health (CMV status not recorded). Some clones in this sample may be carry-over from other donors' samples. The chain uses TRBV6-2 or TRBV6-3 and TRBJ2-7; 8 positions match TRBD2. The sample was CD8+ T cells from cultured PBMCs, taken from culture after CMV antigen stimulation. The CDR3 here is CASTPGRGGYEQYF. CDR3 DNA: TGTGCCAGCACCCCCGGGAGGGGGGGATACGAGCAGTACTTC.